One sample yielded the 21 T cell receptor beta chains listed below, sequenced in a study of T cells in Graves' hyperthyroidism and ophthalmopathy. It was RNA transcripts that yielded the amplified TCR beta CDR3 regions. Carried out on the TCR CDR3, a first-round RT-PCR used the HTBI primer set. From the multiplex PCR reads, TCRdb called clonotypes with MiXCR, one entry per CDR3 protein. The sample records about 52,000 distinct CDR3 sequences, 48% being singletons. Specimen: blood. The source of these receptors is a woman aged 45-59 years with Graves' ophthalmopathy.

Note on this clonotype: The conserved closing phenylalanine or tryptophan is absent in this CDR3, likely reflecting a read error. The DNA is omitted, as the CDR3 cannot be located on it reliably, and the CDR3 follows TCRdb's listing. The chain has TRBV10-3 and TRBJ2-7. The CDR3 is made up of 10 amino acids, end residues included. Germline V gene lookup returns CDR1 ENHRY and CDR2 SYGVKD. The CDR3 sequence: CAISLRDRDL.

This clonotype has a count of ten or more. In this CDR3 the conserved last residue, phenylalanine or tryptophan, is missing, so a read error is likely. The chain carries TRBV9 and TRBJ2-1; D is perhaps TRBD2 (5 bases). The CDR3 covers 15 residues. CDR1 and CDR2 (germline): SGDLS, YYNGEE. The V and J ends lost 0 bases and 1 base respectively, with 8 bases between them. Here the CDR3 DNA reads TGTGCCAGCAGCGTAGATCCGGGGTCCTACAATGAGCAGTTCCTC. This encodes CASSVDPGSYNEQFL.

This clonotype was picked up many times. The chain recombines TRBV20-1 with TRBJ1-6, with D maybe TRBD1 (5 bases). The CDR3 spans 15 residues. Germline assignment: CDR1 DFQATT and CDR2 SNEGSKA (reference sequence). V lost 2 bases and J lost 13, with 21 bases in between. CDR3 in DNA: TGCAGTGCTAGACGGGGCTGGGACGGGGCTCTGCCCCTCCACTTT. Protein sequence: CSARRGWDGALPLHF.

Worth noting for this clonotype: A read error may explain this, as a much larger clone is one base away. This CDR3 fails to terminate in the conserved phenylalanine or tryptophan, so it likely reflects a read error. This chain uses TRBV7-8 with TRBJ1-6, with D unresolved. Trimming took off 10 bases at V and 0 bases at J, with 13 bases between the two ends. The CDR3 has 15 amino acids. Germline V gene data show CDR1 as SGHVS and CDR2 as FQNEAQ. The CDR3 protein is CATIMGGSYNSPLHC. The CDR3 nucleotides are TGTGCCACCATTATGGGAGGCTCCTATAATTCACCCCTCCACTGT.

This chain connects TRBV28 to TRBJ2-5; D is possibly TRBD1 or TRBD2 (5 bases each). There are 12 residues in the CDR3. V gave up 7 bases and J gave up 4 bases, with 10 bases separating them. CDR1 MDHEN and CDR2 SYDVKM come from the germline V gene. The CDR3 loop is CASTRGVETQYF. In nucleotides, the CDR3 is TGTGCCAGCACACGAGGGGTAGAGACCCAGTACTTC. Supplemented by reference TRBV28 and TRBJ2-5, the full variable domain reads DVKVTQSSRYLVKRTGEKVFLECVQDMDHENMFWYRQDPGLGLRLIYFSYDVKMKEKGDIPEGYSVSREKKERFSLILESASTNQTSMYLCASTRGVETQYFGPGTRLLVL.

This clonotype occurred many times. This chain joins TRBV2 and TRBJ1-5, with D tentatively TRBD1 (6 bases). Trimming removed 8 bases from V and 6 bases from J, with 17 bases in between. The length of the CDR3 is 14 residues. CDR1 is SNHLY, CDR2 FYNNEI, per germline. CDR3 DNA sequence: TGTGCCAGCCGAATACAGGGAATTGGTCAGCCCCAGCATTTT. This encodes CASRIQGIGQPQHF.

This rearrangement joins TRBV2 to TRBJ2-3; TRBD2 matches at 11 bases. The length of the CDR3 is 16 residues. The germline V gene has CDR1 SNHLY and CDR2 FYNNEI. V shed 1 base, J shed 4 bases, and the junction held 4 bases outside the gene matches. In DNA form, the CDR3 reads TGTGCCAGCAGTGAAGAGTTTAGCGGGGGGGCAGATACGCAGTATTTT. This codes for CASSEEFSGGADTQYF.

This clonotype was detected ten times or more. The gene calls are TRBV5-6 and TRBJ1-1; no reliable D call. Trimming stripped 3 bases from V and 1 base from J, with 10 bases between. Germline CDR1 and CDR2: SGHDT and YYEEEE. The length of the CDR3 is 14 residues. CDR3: CASSSRTANTEAFF. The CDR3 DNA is TGTGCCAGCAGCTCCCGGACGGCGAACACTGAAGCTTTCTTT.

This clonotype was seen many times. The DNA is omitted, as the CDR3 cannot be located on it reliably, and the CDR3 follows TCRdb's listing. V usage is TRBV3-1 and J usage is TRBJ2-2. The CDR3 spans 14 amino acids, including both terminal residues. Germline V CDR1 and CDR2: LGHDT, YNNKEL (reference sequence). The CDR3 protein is CASSHPFGAGELFF.

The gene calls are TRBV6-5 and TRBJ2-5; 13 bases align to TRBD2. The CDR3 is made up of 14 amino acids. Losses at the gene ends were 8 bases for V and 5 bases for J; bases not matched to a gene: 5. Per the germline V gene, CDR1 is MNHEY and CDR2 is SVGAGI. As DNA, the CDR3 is TGTGCCAGCCAGACTAGCGGGAGGTGGGAGACCCAGTACTTC. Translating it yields CASQTSGRWETQYF.

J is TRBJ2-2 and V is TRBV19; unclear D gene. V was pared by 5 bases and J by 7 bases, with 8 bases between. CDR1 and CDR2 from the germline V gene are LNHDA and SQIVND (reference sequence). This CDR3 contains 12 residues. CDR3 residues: CASSVYSGELFF. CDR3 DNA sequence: TGTGCCAGTAGTGTTTATAGCGGGGAGCTGTTTTTT.

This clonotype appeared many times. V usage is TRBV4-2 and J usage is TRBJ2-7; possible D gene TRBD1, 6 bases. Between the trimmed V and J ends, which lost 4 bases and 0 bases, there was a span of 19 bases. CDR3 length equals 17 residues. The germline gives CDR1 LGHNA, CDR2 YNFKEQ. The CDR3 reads CASSPPAATGLSYEQYF. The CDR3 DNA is TGTGCCAGCAGCCCCCCCGCGGCAACAGGGCTCTCCTACGAGCAGTACTTC.

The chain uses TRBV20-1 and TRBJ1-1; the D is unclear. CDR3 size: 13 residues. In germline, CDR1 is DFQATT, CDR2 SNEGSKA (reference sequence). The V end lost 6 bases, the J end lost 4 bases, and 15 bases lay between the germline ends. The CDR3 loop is CSAQEVAFTEAFF. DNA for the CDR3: TGCAGTGCCCAAGAGGTAGCGTTCACTGAAGCTTTCTTT.

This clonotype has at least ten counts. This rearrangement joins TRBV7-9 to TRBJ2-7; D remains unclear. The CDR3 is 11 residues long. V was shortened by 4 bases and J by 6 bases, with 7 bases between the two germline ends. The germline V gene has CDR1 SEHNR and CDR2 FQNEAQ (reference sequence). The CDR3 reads CASSWSGEQYF. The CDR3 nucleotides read TGTGCCAGCAGCTGGAGTGGCGAGCAGTACTTC.

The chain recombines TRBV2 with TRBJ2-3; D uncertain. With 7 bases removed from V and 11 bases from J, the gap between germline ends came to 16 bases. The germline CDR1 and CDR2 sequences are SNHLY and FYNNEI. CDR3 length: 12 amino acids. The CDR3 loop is CASKGLSNEQYF. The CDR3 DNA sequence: TGTGCCAGCAAGGGCCTTTCCAATGAGCAGTATTTT. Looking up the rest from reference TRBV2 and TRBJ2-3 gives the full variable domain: EPEVTQTPSHQVTQMGQEVILRCVPISNHLYFYWYRQILGQKVEFLVSFYNNEISEKSEIFDDQFSVERPDGSNFTLKIRSTKLEDSAMYFCASKGLSNEQYFGPGTRLTVL.

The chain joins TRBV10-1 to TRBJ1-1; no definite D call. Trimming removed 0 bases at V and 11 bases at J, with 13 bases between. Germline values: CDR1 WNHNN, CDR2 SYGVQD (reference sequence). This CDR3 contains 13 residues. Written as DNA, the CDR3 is TGCGCCAGCAGTGAGTCGGGCGGAATTGGGGCTTTCTTT. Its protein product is CASSESGGIGAFF.

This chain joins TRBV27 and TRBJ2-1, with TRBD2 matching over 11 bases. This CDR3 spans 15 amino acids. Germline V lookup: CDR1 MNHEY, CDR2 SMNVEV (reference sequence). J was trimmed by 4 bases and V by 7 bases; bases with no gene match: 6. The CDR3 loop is CASTEVAGGYNEQFF. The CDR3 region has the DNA TGTGCCAGCACCGAGGTAGCGGGAGGGTACAATGAGCAGTTCTTC.

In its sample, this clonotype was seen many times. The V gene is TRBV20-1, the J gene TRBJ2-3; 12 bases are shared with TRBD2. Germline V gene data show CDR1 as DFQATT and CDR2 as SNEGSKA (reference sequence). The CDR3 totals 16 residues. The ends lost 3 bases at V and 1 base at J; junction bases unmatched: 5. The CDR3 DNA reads TGCAGTGCTAGTTACCGACTAGCGGGGGGCACAGATACGCAGTATTTT. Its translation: CSASYRLAGGTDTQYF.

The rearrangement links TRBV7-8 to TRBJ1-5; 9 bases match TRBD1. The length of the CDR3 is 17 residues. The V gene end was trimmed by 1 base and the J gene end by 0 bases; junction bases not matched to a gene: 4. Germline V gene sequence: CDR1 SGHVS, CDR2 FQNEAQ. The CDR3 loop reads CASSLVTGGYSNQPQHF. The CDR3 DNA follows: TGTGCCAGCAGCTTAGTTACAGGGGGCTATAGCAATCAGCCCCAGCATTTT.

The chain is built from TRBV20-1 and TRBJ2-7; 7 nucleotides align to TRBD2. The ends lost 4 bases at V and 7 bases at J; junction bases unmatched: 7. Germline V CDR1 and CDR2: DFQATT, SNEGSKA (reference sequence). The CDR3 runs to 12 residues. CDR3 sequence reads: CSAMGGGGEQYF. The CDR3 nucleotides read TGCAGTGCTATGGGGGGGGGTGGGGAGCAGTACTTC.

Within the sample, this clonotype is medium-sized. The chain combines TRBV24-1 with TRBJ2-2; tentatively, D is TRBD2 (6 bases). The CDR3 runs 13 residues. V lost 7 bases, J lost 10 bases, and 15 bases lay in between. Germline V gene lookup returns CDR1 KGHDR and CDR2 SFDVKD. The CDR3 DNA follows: TGTGCCACCAGAGCCTTGGCGGGAACGGAGCTGTTTTTT. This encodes CATRALAGTELFF.